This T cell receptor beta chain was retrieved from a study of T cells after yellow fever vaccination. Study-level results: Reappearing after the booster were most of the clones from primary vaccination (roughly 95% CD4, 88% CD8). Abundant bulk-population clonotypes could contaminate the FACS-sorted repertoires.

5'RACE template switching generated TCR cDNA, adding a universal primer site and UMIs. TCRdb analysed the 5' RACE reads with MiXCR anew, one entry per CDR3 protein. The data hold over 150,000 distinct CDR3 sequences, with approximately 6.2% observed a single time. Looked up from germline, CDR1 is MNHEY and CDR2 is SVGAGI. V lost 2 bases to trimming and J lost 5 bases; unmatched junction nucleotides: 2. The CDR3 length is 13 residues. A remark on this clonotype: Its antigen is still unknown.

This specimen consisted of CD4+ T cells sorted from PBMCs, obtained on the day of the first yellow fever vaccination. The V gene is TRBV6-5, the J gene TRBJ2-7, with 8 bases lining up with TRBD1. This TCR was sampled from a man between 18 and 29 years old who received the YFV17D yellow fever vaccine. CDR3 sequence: CASSYVTGDEQYF. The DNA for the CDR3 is TGTGCCAGCAGTTACGTGACAGGGGACGAGCAGTACTTC.